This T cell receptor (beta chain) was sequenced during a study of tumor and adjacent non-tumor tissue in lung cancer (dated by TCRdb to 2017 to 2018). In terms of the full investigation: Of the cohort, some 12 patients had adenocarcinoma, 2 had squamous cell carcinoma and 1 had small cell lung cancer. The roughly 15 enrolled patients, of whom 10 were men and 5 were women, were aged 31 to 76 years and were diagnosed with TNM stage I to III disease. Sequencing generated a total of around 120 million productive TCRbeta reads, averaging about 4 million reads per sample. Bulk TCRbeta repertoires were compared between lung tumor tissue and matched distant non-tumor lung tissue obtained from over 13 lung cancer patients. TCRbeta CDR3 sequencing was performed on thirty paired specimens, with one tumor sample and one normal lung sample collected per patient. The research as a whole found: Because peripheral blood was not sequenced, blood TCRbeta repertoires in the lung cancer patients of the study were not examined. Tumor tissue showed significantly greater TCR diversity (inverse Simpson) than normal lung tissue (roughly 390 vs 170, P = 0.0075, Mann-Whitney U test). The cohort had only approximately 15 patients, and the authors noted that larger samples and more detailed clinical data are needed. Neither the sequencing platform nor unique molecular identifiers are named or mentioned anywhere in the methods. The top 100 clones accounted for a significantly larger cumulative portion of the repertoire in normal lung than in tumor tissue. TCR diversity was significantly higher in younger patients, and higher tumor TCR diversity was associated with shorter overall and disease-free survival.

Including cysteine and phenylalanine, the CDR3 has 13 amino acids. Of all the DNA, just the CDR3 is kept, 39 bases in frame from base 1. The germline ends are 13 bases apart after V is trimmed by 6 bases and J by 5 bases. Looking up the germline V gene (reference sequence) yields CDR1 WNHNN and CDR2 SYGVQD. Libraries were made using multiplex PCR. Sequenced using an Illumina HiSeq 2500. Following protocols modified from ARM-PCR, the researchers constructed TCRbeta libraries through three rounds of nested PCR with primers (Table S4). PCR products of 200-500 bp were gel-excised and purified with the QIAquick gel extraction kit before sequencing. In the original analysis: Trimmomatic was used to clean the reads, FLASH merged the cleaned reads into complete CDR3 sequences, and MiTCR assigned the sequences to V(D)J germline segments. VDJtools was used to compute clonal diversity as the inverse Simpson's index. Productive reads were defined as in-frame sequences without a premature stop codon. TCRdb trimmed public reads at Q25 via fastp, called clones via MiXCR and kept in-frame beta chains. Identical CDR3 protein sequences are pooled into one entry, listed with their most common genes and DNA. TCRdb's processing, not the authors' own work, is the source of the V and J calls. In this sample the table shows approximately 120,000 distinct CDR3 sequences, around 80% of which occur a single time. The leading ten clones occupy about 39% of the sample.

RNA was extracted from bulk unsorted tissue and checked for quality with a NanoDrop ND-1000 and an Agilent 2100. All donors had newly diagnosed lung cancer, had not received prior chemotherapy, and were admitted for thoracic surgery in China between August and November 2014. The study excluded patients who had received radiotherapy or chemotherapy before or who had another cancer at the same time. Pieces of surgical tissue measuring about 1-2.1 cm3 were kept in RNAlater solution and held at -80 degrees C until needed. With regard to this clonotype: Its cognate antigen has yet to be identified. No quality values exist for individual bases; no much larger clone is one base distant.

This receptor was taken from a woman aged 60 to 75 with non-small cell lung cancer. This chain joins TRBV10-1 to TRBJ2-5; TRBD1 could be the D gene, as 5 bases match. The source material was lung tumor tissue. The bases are TGCGCCAGCAGCATAACAGGAGAGGAGACCCAGTACTTC. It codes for CASSITGEETQYF.